The TCR beta chain under discussion was sequenced for a study of cytomegalovirus exposure and HLA in healthy donors. Researchers ran the PCR with 60 Vbeta and 13 Jbeta primers. Here immunoSEQ multiplex PCR was the method, and the copy in TCRdb shows in-frame clones only, minus some. The sample has some 200,000 clones; approximately 85% are singletons. The CDR3 contains 15 residues. V lost 5 bases, J lost 7 bases, and 19 bases lay in between. Per germline, CDR1 SGHTA and CDR2 FQGTGA. General study points: TCR beta V segments were, for the most part, productive about 87% or about 30% of the time in an earlier analysis.

As to this clone: Its antigen is still unknown.

The material sequenced was PBMCs. The V call is TRBV7-3, the J call TRBJ2-3; D may be TRBD2 (6 bases). The receptor comes from a woman under 30 in good health and CMV-seronegative. CDR3 in amino acids: CASSPGPGAPNTQYF. The CDR3 coding sequence is TGTGCCAGCAGCCCCGGGCCGGGAGCCCCCAATACGCAGTATTTT.